One sample yielded the 11 T cell receptor beta chains listed below, sequenced in a study of Tregs in tolerant kidney transplant recipients. Measured with immunoSEQ multiplex PCR; TCRdb has only the in-frame clones, and not every one. The sample holds some 52,000 clones. Specimen: CD4+ T cells from blood, collected before the transplant. The receptors derive from a human donor who received a combined kidney and bone marrow transplant.

About this clone: The CDR3 extends 3 residues past the end of the read, so its final part is completed from the germline J gene. V gene TRBV5-1 combines with J gene TRBJ2-1, with TRBD2 matching over 9 bases. This CDR3 comprises 14 residues. Germline loops: CDR1 SGHRS, CDR2 YFSETQ. Losses at the gene ends were 2 bases for V and 9 bases for J; bases not matched to a gene: 6. CDR3 bases read: TGCGCCAGCAGCTTTGAGCGGGGGGTGGGTGAG. Protein product: CASSFERGVGE. The complete CDR3 reads CASSFERGVGEQFF.

Remarks on this clone: The read falls 3 residues short of the CDR3 end, and the missing part is taken from the germline J gene. This rearrangement joins TRBV6-2 or TRBV6-3 to TRBJ2-2, with D possibly TRBD1 on 6 matching bases. The CDR3 consists of 15 residues. V was pared by 2 bases and J by 5 bases, with 12 bases between. Germline CDR1 MNHEY, CDR2 SVGEGT. This CDR3 is CASSYLAGETGELFF. The sequenced CDR3 bases are TGTGCCAGCAGTTACCTGGCAGGGGAAACCGGGGAG.

With regard to this clone: Read data end 3 residues before the CDR3 end; the end is taken from the germline J gene. The chain links TRBV5-1 to TRBJ1-6; TRBD1 might be the D (5 bases). From germline, CDR1 is SGHRS and CDR2 YFSETQ. The CDR3 covers 14 residues. V shed 1 base and J shed 10 bases, with 12 bases lying between them. CDR3 amino acids: CASSLWGLGSPLHF. CDR3 DNA, as far as it was read: TGCGCCAGCAGCTTGTGGGGCCTGGGATCACCC.

As for this clone: The CDR3 end is not reached by the read, which stops 3 residues before it; the germline J gene fills it in. V and J are TRBV29-1 and TRBJ1-2; no firm D call. V was shortened by 0 bases and J by 7 bases, with 9 bases between the two germline ends. CDR1 SQVTM and CDR2 ANQGSEA come from the germline V gene. The CDR3 runs to 12 residues. The CDR3 spells CSVEDRDFGYTF. Partial CDR3 DNA: TGCAGCGTTGAAGACCGTGACTTTGGC. Full variable domain (missing parts from reference TRBV29-1 and TRBJ1-2): SAVISQKPSRDICQRGTSLTIQCQVDSQVTMMFWYRQQPGQSLTLIATANQGSEATYESGFVIDKFPISRPNLTFSTLTVSNMSPEDSSIYLCSVEDRDFGYTFGSGTRLTVV.

As for this clone: The missing CDR3 end, 3 residues past where the read stops, is filled in from the germline J gene. The chain uses TRBV19 and TRBJ2-2; tentative D call: TRBD1 (5 bases). Germline V gene sequence: CDR1 LNHDA, CDR2 SQIVND (reference sequence). The CDR3 is 15 residues long. Trimming stripped 7 bases from V and 0 bases from J, with 12 bases between. The covered CDR3 bases are TGTGCCAGTAAGGCCCAGGGTCCGAACACCGGGGAG. Translating gives CASKAQGPNTGE. The CDR3 in its entirety is CASKAQGPNTGELFF.

About this clone itself: The missing CDR3 end, 3 residues past where the read stops, is filled in from the germline J gene. The chain combines TRBV20-1 with TRBJ2-2, with TRBD2 identical over 8 bases. Per the germline V gene, CDR1 is DFQATT and CDR2 is SNEGSKA (reference sequence). The length of the CDR3 is 14 residues. The V gene end was trimmed by 2 bases and the J gene end by 4 bases; junction bases not matched to a gene: 3. This CDR3 reads CSARLAGLTGELFF. The part of the CDR3 DNA that was read is TGCAGTGCTAGACTAGCGGGTCTCACCGGGGAG.

With regard to this clone: The read ends 3 residues shy of where the CDR3 ends; the end is completed using the germline J gene. The chain employs TRBV18 and TRBJ1-1, with TRBD1 matching over 9 bases. The CDR3 is 14 residues long. The ends lost 3 bases at V and 6 bases at J; junction bases unmatched: 5. The germline V gene encodes CDR1 KGHSH and CDR2 LQKENI. The sequenced part of the CDR3 DNA is TGTGCCAGCTCACCCGGGACAGGGCCCTCTGAA. This gives the protein CASSPGTGPSE. The entire CDR3 protein reads CASSPGTGPSEAFF. Complete variable domain (other parts from reference TRBV18 and TRBJ1-1): NAGVMQNPRHLVRRRGQEARLRCSPMKGHSHVYWYRQLPEEGLKFMVYLQKENIIDESGMPKERFSAEFPKEGPSILRIQQVVRGDSAAYFCASSPGTGPSEAFFGQGTRLTVV.

A remark on this clone: The missing CDR3 end, 3 residues past where the read stops, is filled in from the germline J gene. J is TRBJ1-1 and V is TRBV10-3, with 8 bases fitting TRBD1. J gave up 4 bases and V 3 bases, and 1 base lay outside the gene matches. Germline V gene lookup returns CDR1 ENHRY and CDR2 SYGVKD. This CDR3 spans 13 amino acids. CDR3 DNA (partial): TGTGCCATCAGTGACGACAGGGGCACTGAA. Translating it yields CAISDDRGTE. The full-length CDR3 reads as CAISDDRGTEAFF.

The CDR3 loop reads CASSSQRNYEQYF. The DNA read from the CDR3 is TGTGCCAGCAGTTCCCAGAGAAACTACGAG. This sequence joins TRBV6-2 or TRBV6-3 and TRBJ2-7, with D uncertain. The read falls 3 residues short of the CDR3 end, and the missing part is taken from the germline J gene. CDR1 is MNHEY, CDR2 SVGEGT, per germline. The CDR3 spans 13 residues. The V and J ends lost 4 bases and 3 bases respectively, with 10 bases between them.

The part of the CDR3 DNA that was read is TGTGCCAGTAGAGAGGCGGCAGATACG. It encodes CASREAADT. The complete CDR3 sequence is CASREAADTQYF. The chain joins TRBV19 to TRBJ2-3, with D unresolved. The CDR3 end falls 3 residues outside the read, so it is completed with the germline J gene. The germline V and J ends were trimmed by 6 bases and 4 bases, with 8 bases remaining between them. The germline gives CDR1 LNHDA, CDR2 SQIVND (reference sequence). The CDR3 totals 12 residues.

A remark on this clone: The read falls 3 residues short of the CDR3 end, and the missing part is taken from the germline J gene. This chain uses TRBV20-1 with TRBJ1-5; D not certain. Germline V gene lookup returns CDR1 DFQATT and CDR2 SNEGSKA (reference sequence). The ends were cut back, 3 bases at V and 2 bases at J, with 11 bases in the middle. This CDR3 contains 14 residues. CDR3 sequence: CSARGAPGNQPQHF. The CDR3 bases that were read are TGCAGTGCTAGGGGCGCTCCGGGCAATCAGCCC.